The 8 T cell receptor beta chains below all came from one sample that was sequenced in a study of blood T cell repertoires in COVID-19. Assay used: immunoSEQ multiplex PCR; TCRdb lists only in-frame clones, some missing. The sample shows more than 50,000 clones, about nine tenths of them seen only once. What was sequenced was peripheral blood. The receptors here all came from a human donor in a cohort sampled during active COVID-19.

V and J are TRBV9 and TRBJ2-1; 7 bases are shared with TRBD2. V dropped 4 bases and J dropped 9; count of bases not matched to a gene: 19. CDR3 length: 17 residues. Germline CDR1 is SGDLS and CDR2 is YYNGEE. The CDR3 loop reads CASSSISRWAGVAEQFF. CDR3 coding DNA: TGTGCCAGCAGCTCAATCTCCCGGTGGGCGGGAGTTGCTGAGCAGTTCTTC.

The sample holds one count of this clone. The chain carries TRBV6-2 or TRBV6-3 and TRBJ2-2; a possible D gene is TRBD1 (5 bases). The CDR3 length is 14 residues. The V gene's germline CDR1 is MNHEY and CDR2 SVGEGT. V shed 4 bases and J shed 5 bases, with 11 bases lying between them. The CDR3 sequence is CASSLNTGTGELFF. CDR3 DNA: TGTGCCAGCAGTTTAAACACAGGTACCGGGGAGCTGTTTTTT.

The genes are TRBV5-6 and TRBJ2-2, with D perhaps TRBD1 (5 bases). Germline lookup yields CDR1 SGHDT and CDR2 YYEEEE. This CDR3 has 15 residues. The V end was cut by 0 bases, the J end by 1 base, with 7 bases between. The CDR3 DNA reads TGTGCCAGCAGCTTGGGGGGCGTGAACACCGGGGAGCTGTTTTTT. Translated: CASSLGGVNTGELFF.

V usage is TRBV10-1 and J usage is TRBJ2-5; D might be TRBD2 (6 bases). Germline CDR1 WNHNN, CDR2 SYGVQD (reference sequence). V dropped 0 bases and J dropped 2 bases, with 10 bases sitting between them. The CDR3 consists of 15 residues. The chain's CDR3 is CASSESGLAQETQYF. The CDR3 region has the DNA TGCGCCAGCAGTGAGTCGGGACTCGCGCAAGAGACCCAGTACTTC.

This clone is a singleton in its sample. The V gene is TRBV2, the J gene TRBJ2-5, with TRBD1 identical over 9 bases. This CDR3 spans 13 amino acids. The ends lost 6 bases at V and 5 bases at J; junction bases unmatched: 4. Germline CDR1 is SNHLY and CDR2 is FYNNEI. CDR3: CASSGQGLETQYF. CDR3 bases: TGTGCCAGCAGCGGACAGGGGTTGGAGACCCAGTACTTC.

This sequence joins TRBV6-5 and TRBJ2-3, with 8 positions matching TRBD1. The V gene end was trimmed by 6 bases and the J gene end by 3 bases; junction bases not matched to a gene: 2. The germline gives CDR1 MNHEY, CDR2 SVGAGI. This CDR3 has 13 amino acids. The CDR3 region has the DNA TGTGCCAGCAGGAACAGGGGGACAGATACGCAGTATTTT. Residues: CASRNRGTDTQYF.

The chain links TRBV21-1 to TRBJ2-1; the D segment call TRBD2 is taken from the table without a DNA check. TRBV21-1 is deemed a pseudogene. The CDR3 length is 18 residues. This CDR3 is CASSKLPSGRSTYNEQFF. CDR3 coding DNA: TGTGCCAGCAGCAAACTCCCTAGCGGGAGGTCTACCTACAATGAGCAGTTCTTC.

V is TRBV19 and J is TRBJ2-2, with 9 bases fitting TRBD1. J was trimmed by 11 bases and V by 8 bases; bases with no gene match: 15. Per the germline V gene, CDR1 is LNHDA and CDR2 is SQIVND (reference sequence). The CDR3 has 15 amino acids. In nucleotides, the CDR3 is TGTGCCAGTTCCTGGGGGACAGGGAGGGAGGGCGAGCTGTTTTTT. This translates into CASSWGTGREGELFF.